These 22 T cell receptor beta chains were all obtained from the same sample, sequenced in a study of blood T cell repertoires in COVID-19. TCRdb's copy holds only in-frame clones and misses some; the assay was immunoSEQ multiplex PCR. The sample has about 70,000 clones; over 85% are singletons. The sequencing input was peripheral blood. The receptor set was obtained from a human donor in a cohort sampled during active COVID-19.

This clone was observed a few times. The V call is TRBV9, the J call TRBJ1-6; 9 nucleotides line up with TRBD1. The germline V gene has CDR1 SGDLS and CDR2 YYNGEE. The CDR3 runs 14 residues. Unmatched junction bases numbered 4, after V lost 5 bases and J lost 7 bases. The CDR3 loop is CASRGQGRNSPLHF. The CDR3 DNA reads TGTGCCAGCAGGGGACAGGGAAGGAATTCACCCCTCCACTTT. Full variable domain (remainder filled in from reference TRBV9 and TRBJ1-6): DSGVTQTPKHLITATGQRVTLRCSPRSGDLSVYWYQQSLDQGLQFLIQYYNGEERAKGNILERFSAQQFPDLHSELNLSSLELGDSALYFCASRGQGRNSPLHFGNGTRLTVT.

For the CDR3, the DNA is TGCAGCGCTGCGGGGGGGCCCTCAGATACGCAGTATTTT. Protein: CSAAGGPSDTQYF. The chain uses TRBV29-1 and TRBJ2-3, with TRBD2 matching 9 bases. V lost 7 bases and J lost 4; bases outside the gene matches: 6. CDR3 size: 13 residues. Germline V gene data show CDR1 as SQVTM and CDR2 as ANQGSEA.

The genes are TRBV5-4 and TRBJ2-7; 8 bases agree with TRBD2. CDR3 length: 15 amino acids. Germline values: CDR1 SGHNT, CDR2 YYREEE (reference sequence). J lost 4 bases, V lost 4 bases, and 10 bases had no gene match. The CDR3 DNA reads TGTGCCAGCAGCGACGGGGGGGCTAGCGGGTACGAGCAGTACTTC. Protein product: CASSDGGASGYEQYF.

This clone has just a few counts. The DNA for the CDR3 is TGTGCCAGCAGCTCGACAGGTCCAGGGTCACCCCTCCACTTT. Protein: CASSSTGPGSPLHF. The chain recombines TRBV7-2 with TRBJ1-6, with D maybe TRBD1 (6 bases). CDR3 length: 14 residues. The germline V and J ends were trimmed by 4 bases and 10 bases, with 14 bases remaining between them. From germline, CDR1 is SGHTA and CDR2 FQGNSA. Full variable domain (outside the CDR3, taken from reference TRBV7-2 and TRBJ1-6): GAGVSQSPSNKVTEKGKDVELRCDPISGHTALYWYRQSLGQGLEFLIYFQGNSAPDKSGLPSDRFSAERTGGSVSTLTIQRTQQEDSAVYLCASSSTGPGSPLHFGNGTRLTVT.

The V and J genes are TRBV5-5 and TRBJ2-6, with unresolved D. With 2 bases removed from V and 2 bases from J, the gap between germline ends came to 11 bases. Germline assignment: CDR1 SGHKS and CDR2 YYEKEE (reference sequence). The CDR3 extends over 16 amino acids. CDR3 sequence: CASSLRPEAGANVLTF. The DNA of the CDR3 is TGTGCCAGCAGCTTAAGGCCAGAGGCTGGGGCCAACGTCCTGACTTTC.

This sequence joins TRBV15 and TRBJ2-2; TRBD1 might be the D (6 bases). The germline gives CDR1 LNHNV, CDR2 YYDKDF (reference sequence). The CDR3 runs 17 residues. The ends were cut back, 4 bases at V and 4 bases at J, with 19 bases in the middle. The CDR3 is CATSIFGQGLGTGELFF. The CDR3 DNA reads TGTGCCACCAGCATCTTCGGGCAGGGGCTTGGCACCGGGGAGCTGTTTTTT. Full variable domain (missing parts from reference TRBV15 and TRBJ2-2): DAMVIQNPRYQVTQFGKPVTLSCSQTLNHNVMYWYQQKSSQAPKLLFHYYDKDFNNEADTPDNFQSRRPNTSFCFLDIRSPGLGDTAMYLCATSIFGQGLGTGELFFGEGSRLTVL.

V is TRBV7-2 and J is TRBJ2-1; 8 positions match TRBD2. Germline values: CDR1 SGHTA, CDR2 FQGNSA. V shed 5 bases, J shed 9 bases, and the junction held 3 bases outside the gene matches. CDR3 length equals 12 residues. The chain's CDR3 is CASSAGGVEQFF. The CDR3 nucleotides are TGTGCCAGCAGCGCCGGGGGGGTTGAGCAGTTCTTC.

The J gene is TRBJ2-3, the V gene TRBV5-8; D may be TRBD1 (7 bases). Germline CDR1 is SGHTS and CDR2 is YDEGEE. Deletions cut 5 bases from V and 2 bases from J, with 21 bases between. The CDR3 is 17 residues long. CDR3 region: CASRPIPGGGFTDTQYF. The DNA for the CDR3 is TGTGCCAGCAGGCCTATACCAGGGGGAGGATTCACAGATACGCAGTATTTT.

This clone was recorded many times. V gene TRBV27 combines with J gene TRBJ2-1, with 10 bases aligning to TRBD2. The J segment lost 7 bases and the V segment lost 0 bases, leaving 9 bases of the junction unmatched. The CDR3 is made up of 17 amino acids. Germline CDR1 MNHEY, CDR2 SMNVEV (reference sequence). CDR3 bases: TGTGCCAGCAGTTTATCGATGCCTAGCGGGGGACGGAATGAGCAGTTCTTC. Amino acids: CASSLSMPSGGRNEQFF.

This rearrangement joins TRBV11-3 to TRBJ1-3, with D unresolved. Trimming took off 1 base at V and 2 bases at J, with 3 bases between the two ends. Looked up from germline, CDR1 is SGHNT and CDR2 is YENEEA. The CDR3 runs 13 residues. Here the CDR3 reads CASSLGAGNTIYF. The CDR3 nucleotides read TGTGCCAGCAGCTTAGGCGCTGGAAACACCATATATTTT.

This chain links TRBV27 with TRBJ2-7; 9 nucleotides match TRBD2. CDR1 MNHEY and CDR2 SMNVEV come from the germline V gene (reference sequence). The V segment lost 3 bases and the J segment 3 bases; nucleotides outside the gene matches: 3. The CDR3 extends over 14 amino acids. CDR3 amino acids: CASSFVAGDYEQYF. CDR3 nucleotide sequence: TGTGCCAGCAGTTTTGTAGCGGGAGACTACGAGCAGTACTTC.

The sample holds one count of this clone. The chain recombines TRBV18 with TRBJ1-3; no reliable D call. This CDR3 has 14 residues. Trimming left V 3 bases short and J 1 base short, with 7 bases between. The germline V gene encodes CDR1 KGHSH and CDR2 LQKENI. The chain's CDR3 is CASSPAISGNTIYF. The CDR3 DNA sequence: TGTGCCAGCTCACCCGCGATTTCTGGAAACACCATATATTTT.

The chain uses TRBV6-2 or TRBV6-3 and TRBJ1-6; the D is unclear. CDR3 length: 13 residues. The germline V and J ends were trimmed by 3 bases and 9 bases, with 9 bases remaining between them. Per germline, CDR1 MNHEY and CDR2 SVGEGT. CDR3 loop: CASSYTTGSPLHF. CDR3 nucleotides: TGTGCCAGCAGTTATACGACGGGTTCACCCCTCCACTTT.

This chain uses TRBV27 with TRBJ2-1; D may be TRBD1 (6 bases). Germline assignment: CDR1 MNHEY and CDR2 SMNVEV (reference sequence). The CDR3 sequence is 17 residues long. The V gene lost 6 bases and the J gene lost 4 bases, with 22 bases spanning the gap. The CDR3 protein is CASSPYHTGLPYNEQFF. In DNA, the CDR3 is TGTGCCAGCAGCCCCTACCACACAGGGTTACCGTACAATGAGCAGTTCTTC.

The chain employs TRBV28 and TRBJ2-5; 10 bases match TRBD1. CDR3 length: 16 amino acids. The ends lost 5 bases at V and 5 bases at J; junction bases unmatched: 11. The germline CDR1 and CDR2 sequences are MDHEN and SYDVKM. Written as DNA, the CDR3 is TGTGCCAGCAGTACACCCGGGACAGGGGTTAGGGAGACCCAGTACTTC. It encodes CASSTPGTGVRETQYF.

The V and J genes are TRBV27 and TRBJ2-1, with 11 bases fitting TRBD2. After removal of 3 bases from V and 9 bases from J, the junction contained 7 bases not matched to a gene. The germline V gene has CDR1 MNHEY and CDR2 SMNVEV (reference sequence). The CDR3 length is 15 residues. This chain's CDR3 is CASSLTSGVVSEQFF. For the CDR3, the DNA is TGTGCCAGCAGTTTGACTAGCGGGGTTGTGAGTGAGCAGTTCTTC.

This rearrangement joins TRBV5-8 to TRBJ2-7; 11 positions agree with TRBD1. The trim removed 4 bases at V and 2 bases at J, leaving 5 bases unmatched. This CDR3 contains 15 residues. CDR1 SGHTS and CDR2 YDEGEE come from the germline V gene. Here the CDR3 reads CASSLRGQGAYEQYF. For the CDR3, the DNA is TGTGCCAGCAGCCTCCGGGGACAGGGGGCCTACGAGCAGTACTTC.

The chain combines TRBV5-6 with TRBJ2-3; 7 bases fit TRBD2. CDR3 length: 13 residues. Germline V gene lookup returns CDR1 SGHDT and CDR2 YYEEEE. J gave up 6 bases and V 4 bases, and 5 bases lay outside the gene matches. CDR3 sequence (DNA): TGTGCCAGCAGCCCGACTAGCAAGGATACGCAGTATTTT. It translates to CASSPTSKDTQYF.

The CDR3 here is CASSSRVLREVTDTQYF. CDR3 sequence (DNA): TGTGCCAGCAGCTCGCGGGTTTTGCGGGAGGTCACAGATACGCAGTATTTT. The chain employs TRBV7-9 and TRBJ2-3; 8 bases align to TRBD2. CDR1 and CDR2 (germline): SEHNR, FQNEAQ (reference sequence). There are 17 residues in the CDR3. Trimming cost V 4 bases and J 2 bases; bases outside gene matches: 11. Full variable domain (rest looked up from reference TRBV7-9 and TRBJ2-3): DTGVSQNPRHKITKRGQNVTFRCDPISEHNRLYWYRQTLGQGPEFLTYFQNEAQLEKSRLLSDRFSAERPKGSFSTLEIQRTEQGDSAMYLCASSSRVLREVTDTQYFGPGTRLTVL.

The rearrangement links TRBV7-2 to TRBJ1-5; D gene ambiguous. Trimming removed 4 bases from V and 6 bases from J, with 10 bases in between. Germline loops: CDR1 SGHTA, CDR2 FQGNSA. The CDR3 covers 13 residues. In DNA form, the CDR3 reads TGTGCCAGCAGCTCAGGATTGAGTCAGCCCCAGCATTTT. Its translation is CASSSGLSQPQHF.

The chain recombines TRBV9 with TRBJ1-5, with D possibly matching TRBD1 (5 bases). CDR1 is SGDLS, CDR2 YYNGEE, per germline. V shed 0 bases and J shed 6 bases, with 10 bases lying between them. The CDR3 runs to 14 residues. CDR3: CASSVDGGGQPQHF. CDR3 DNA: TGTGCCAGCAGCGTAGATGGGGGGGGTCAGCCCCAGCATTTT.

This chain uses TRBV19 with TRBJ1-4; D possibly corresponds to TRBD1 (5 bases). CDR1 LNHDA and CDR2 SQIVND come from the germline V gene (reference sequence). The CDR3 loop spans 14 amino acids. V lost 4 bases, J lost 6 bases, and 12 bases lay in between. CDR3 in DNA: TGTGCCAGTAGTACGACGGCCAGGGATGAAAAACTGTTTTTT. Protein: CASSTTARDEKLFF.